A selection of T cell receptor beta chains follows, all from one sample in a study of CD8 T cells in ankylosing spondylitis. TCRdb re-called the 5' RACE reads with MiXCR, one entry per CDR3 protein. The sample lists more than 250,000 distinct CDR3 sequences, around 10% occurring once. Sequenced: blood, either unsorted or a sorted T cell fraction (not recorded which). The receptors derive from a female donor with ankylosing spondylitis or in good health (not recorded which). Both conserved end residues are trimmed from each CDR3. Each record gives: J gene, V gene, CDR3 protein.

TRBJ1-1	TRBV5-6	ASSLDLLGAAF
TRBJ2-1	TRBV5-1	ASSLSGSSYNEQF
TRBJ1-2	TRBV5-1	ASSERTGDGYT
TRBJ1-3	TRBV28	ASSPIRDRGRHGNTIY
TRBJ2-4	TRBV7-6	ASSLGQGLAKNIQY
TRBJ2-1	TRBV27	ASSLYDGRGSDEQF
TRBJ2-7	TRBV20-1	SANWGAYEQY
TRBJ2-3	TRBV5-1	ASSLGLAGVDTQY
TRBJ2-1	TRBV5-1	ASSLLSAASYNEQF
TRBJ2-1	TRBV20-1	SASGVYNEQF
TRBJ1-4	TRBV4-3	ASSQARTPTQEKLF
TRBJ1-3	TRBV19	ASSPRRDSGNTIY
TRBJ1-6	TRBV5-1	ASSRRSGDSPLH
TRBJ2-3	TRBV15	ATSRDRAGGPSTDTQY
TRBJ1-6	TRBV12-3/TRBV12-4	ACSPRTVSQSSYNSPLH
TRBJ2-2	TRBV20-1	CARDPKVAGAGELF
TRBJ2-3	TRBV12-3/TRBV12-4	ASSLEISTSGSTDTQY
TRBJ2-3	TRBV6-2/TRBV6-3	ASSYTGGDTDTQY
TRBJ2-1	TRBV7-3	ASSRLPTSVLPSSEQF
TRBJ2-5	TRBV5-1	ASSIGQGAETQY
TRBJ2-1	TRBV20-1	SAWRGNNEQF
TRBJ2-7	TRBV7-8	ASSLETGPYEQY